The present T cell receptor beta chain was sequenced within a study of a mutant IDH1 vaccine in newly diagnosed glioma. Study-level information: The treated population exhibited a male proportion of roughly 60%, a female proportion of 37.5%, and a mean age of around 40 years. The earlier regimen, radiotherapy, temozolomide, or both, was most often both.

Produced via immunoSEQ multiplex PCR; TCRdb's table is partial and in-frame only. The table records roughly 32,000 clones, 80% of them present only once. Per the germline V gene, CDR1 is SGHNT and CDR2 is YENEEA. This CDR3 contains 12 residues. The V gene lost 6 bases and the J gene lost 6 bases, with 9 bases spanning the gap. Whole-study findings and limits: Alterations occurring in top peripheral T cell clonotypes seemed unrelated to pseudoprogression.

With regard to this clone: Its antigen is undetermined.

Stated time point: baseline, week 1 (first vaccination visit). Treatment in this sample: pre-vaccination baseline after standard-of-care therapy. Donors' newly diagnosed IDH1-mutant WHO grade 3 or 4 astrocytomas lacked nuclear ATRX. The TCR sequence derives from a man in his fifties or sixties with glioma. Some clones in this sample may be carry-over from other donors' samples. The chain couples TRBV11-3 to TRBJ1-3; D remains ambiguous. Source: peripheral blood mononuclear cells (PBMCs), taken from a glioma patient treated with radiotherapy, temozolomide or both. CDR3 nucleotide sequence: TGTGCCAGCAGGGGAACCCAAAACACCATATATTTT. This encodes CASRGTQNTIYF.